The T cell receptor beta chain described here comes from a study of blood T cell repertoires in COVID-19. Study background: The study drew acute and convalescent COVID-19 samples from the United States, Italy and Spain. Nucleic acid was either cDNA or gDNA, and it came from T cells, B-cell-depleted T cells, or PBMCs.

As processed by the authors: Estimation of nucleated cell counts relied on the amplification of reference gene primers. Libraries were prepared by immunoSEQ multiplex PCR; TCRdb keeps only in-frame clonotypes and omits some of them. D and trimming come from the DNA, and the V and J calls and clone size come from that table. The sample holds 140,000 to 150,000 clones, about 80% seen once. The sample comprised peripheral blood. The TCR was taken from a man aged 45-60 years with acute or convalescent COVID-19.

The chain's CDR3 is CASSLQGIQETQYF. For the CDR3, the DNA is TGCGCCAGCAGCTTGCAGGGGATACAAGAGACCCAGTACTTC. The chain joins TRBV5-1 to TRBJ2-5, with D possibly matching TRBD1 (6 bases). The CDR3 spans 14 residues. Trimming stripped 1 base from V and 2 bases from J, with 9 bases between. Looked up from germline, CDR1 is SGHRS and CDR2 is YFSETQ.